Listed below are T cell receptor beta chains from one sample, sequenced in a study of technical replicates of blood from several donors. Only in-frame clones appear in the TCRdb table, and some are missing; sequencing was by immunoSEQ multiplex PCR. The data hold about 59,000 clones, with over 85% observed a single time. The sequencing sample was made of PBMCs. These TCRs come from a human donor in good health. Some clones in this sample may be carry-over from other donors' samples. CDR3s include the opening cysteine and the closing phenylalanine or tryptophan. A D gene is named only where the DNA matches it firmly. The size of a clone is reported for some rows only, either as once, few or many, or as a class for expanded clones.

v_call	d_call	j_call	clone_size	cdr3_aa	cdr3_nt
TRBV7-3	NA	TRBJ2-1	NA	CASSSGTSTNEQFF	TGTGCCAGCAGCTCCGGGACTTCGACCAATGAGCAGTTCTTC
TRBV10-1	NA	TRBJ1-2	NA	CASSEFRRDYGYTF	TGCGCCAGCAGTGAGTTCCGCAGGGACTATGGCTACACCTTC
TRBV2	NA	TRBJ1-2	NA	CASIDRTLEGYTF	TGTGCCAGCATTGACAGGACACTGGAGGGCTACACCTTC
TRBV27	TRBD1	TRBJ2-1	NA	CASSLGDRGYNEQFF	TGTGCCAGCAGTTTAGGGGACAGGGGCTACAATGAGCAGTTCTTC
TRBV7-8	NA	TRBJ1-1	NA	CASSLERWGDTEAFF	TGTGCCAGCAGCTTAGAGAGGTGGGGGGACACTGAAGCTTTCTTT
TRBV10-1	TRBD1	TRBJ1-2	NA	CASSEDHRDRGPGYTF	TGCGCCAGCAGTGAAGACCACCGGGACAGGGGGCCTGGCTACACCTTC
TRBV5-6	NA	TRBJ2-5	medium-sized	CASSLVADQETQYF	TGTGCCAGCAGCTTGGTGGCAGACCAAGAGACCCAGTACTTC
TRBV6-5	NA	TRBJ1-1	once	CASSYRSSATEAFF	TGTGCCAGCAGTTACCGTTCTAGTGCCACTGAAGCTTTCTTT
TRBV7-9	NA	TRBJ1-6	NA	CASGATPLHF	TGTGCCAGCGGGGCCACCCCCCTCCACTTT
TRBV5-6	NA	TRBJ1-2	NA	CASSLRGGLNYGYTF	TGTGCCAGCAGCTTGCGCGGGGGTCTAAACTATGGCTACACCTTC
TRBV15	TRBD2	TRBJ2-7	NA	CATSVAREETYEQYF	TGTGCCACCAGCGTCGCGCGGGAGGAAACCTACGAGCAGTACTTC
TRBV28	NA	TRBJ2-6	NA	CASSKGSAGANVLTF	TGTGCCAGCAGTAAAGGGAGTGCTGGGGCCAACGTCCTGACTTTC
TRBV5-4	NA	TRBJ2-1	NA	CASSSRPPSYNEQFF	TGTGCCAGCAGCTCGCGGCCGCCTTCCTACAATGAGCAGTTCTTC
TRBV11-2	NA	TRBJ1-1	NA	CASSLDAGGAEAFF	TGTGCCAGCAGCTTAGATGCAGGAGGGGCTGAAGCTTTCTTT
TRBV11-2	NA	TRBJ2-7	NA	CASSLAGTYEQYF	TGTGCCAGCAGCTTAGCAGGGACCTACGAGCAGTACTTC
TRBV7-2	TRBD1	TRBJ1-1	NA	CASSRQGLAEAFF	TGTGCCAGCAGCAGACAGGGGCTCGCTGAAGCTTTCTTT
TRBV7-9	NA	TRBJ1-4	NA	CASSLGGDANEKLFF	TGTGCCAGCAGCTTAGGGGGGGATGCTAATGAAAAACTGTTTTTT
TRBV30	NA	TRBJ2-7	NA	CAWSVATGAYEQYF	TGTGCCTGGAGTGTAGCCACCGGTGCCTACGAGCAGTACTTC
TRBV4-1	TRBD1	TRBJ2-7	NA	CASSQAIHRGYEQYF	TGCGCCAGCAGCCAAGCGATACACAGGGGGTACGAGCAGTACTTC
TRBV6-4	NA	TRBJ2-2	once	CASRVLIRDRYTGELFF	TGTGCCAGCAGGGTTCTCATCAGGGATAGGTACACCGGGGAGCTGTTTTTT
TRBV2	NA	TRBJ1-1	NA	CAWRGRTEAFF	TGTGCCTGGCGGGGGCGAACTGAAGCTTTCTTT
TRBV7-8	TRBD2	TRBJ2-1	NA	CASSLQSGGVRNEQFF	TGTGCCAGCAGCCTCCAAAGCGGGGGGGTAAGAAATGAGCAGTTCTTC
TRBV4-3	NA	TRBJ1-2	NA	CASSQEARGGYTF	TGCGCCAGCAGCCAAGAGGCCCGGGGGGGCTACACCTTC
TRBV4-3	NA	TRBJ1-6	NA	CASSRLATASRNNSPLHF	TGCGCCAGCAGCCGGCTTGCTACAGCATCCCGGAATAATTCACCCCTCCACTTT
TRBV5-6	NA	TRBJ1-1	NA	CASTRRFPREAFF	TGTGCCAGCACCCGTCGTTTCCCCAGGGAAGCTTTCTTT
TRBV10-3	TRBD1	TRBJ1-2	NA	CAISTDRGLRGYTF	TGTGCCATCAGTACTGACAGGGGGCTGCGTGGCTACACCTTC
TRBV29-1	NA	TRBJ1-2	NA	CSVPWEGSGYTF	TGCAGCGTTCCCTGGGAGGGTTCTGGCTACACCTTC
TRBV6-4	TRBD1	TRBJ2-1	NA	CASSPAGTGGYNEQFF	TGTGCCAGCAGTCCGGCTGGGACAGGGGGCTACAATGAGCAGTTCTTC
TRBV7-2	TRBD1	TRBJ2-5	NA	CASSPGGRGRETQYF	TGTGCCAGCAGCCCAGGGGGCAGGGGGCGAGAGACCCAGTACTTC
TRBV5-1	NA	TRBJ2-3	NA	CASKISTDTQYF	TGCGCCAGCAAGATCAGTACAGATACGCAGTATTTT
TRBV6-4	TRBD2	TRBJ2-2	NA	CASSEDSGGAAGELFF	TGTGCCAGCAGTGAAGATAGCGGGGGGGCCGCCGGGGAGCTGTTTTTT
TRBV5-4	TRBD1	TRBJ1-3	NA	CASSLEGQGSLRNTIYF	TGTGCCAGCAGCTTGGAGGGACAGGGGAGTTTACGAAACACCATATATTTT
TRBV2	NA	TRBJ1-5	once	CASAGYSNQPQHF	TGTGCCAGCGCGGGGTATAGCAATCAGCCCCAGCATTTT
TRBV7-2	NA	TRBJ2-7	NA	CASSFGPSGAGPYEQYF	TGTGCCAGCAGCTTCGGCCCTAGTGGGGCGGGGCCCTACGAGCAGTACTTC
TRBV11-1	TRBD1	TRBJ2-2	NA	CASSPTGTGSGGELFF	TGTGCCAGCAGCCCAACCGGGACAGGGTCTGGCGGGGAGCTGTTTTTT
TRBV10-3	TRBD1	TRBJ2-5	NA	CAISDWGTDKETQYF	TGTGCCATCAGTGATTGGGGGACAGACAAAGAGACCCAGTACTTC
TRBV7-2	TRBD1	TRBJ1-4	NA	CATAGQGNEKLFF	TGTGCCACAGCAGGACAGGGTAATGAAAAACTGTTTTTT
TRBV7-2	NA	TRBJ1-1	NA	CASSSSGIITEAFF	TGTGCCAGCAGCTCTTCCGGGATCATCACTGAAGCTTTCTTT
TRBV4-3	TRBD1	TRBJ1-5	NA	CASSRNPVRAGGGKGSQPQHF	TGCGCCAGCAGCCGGAACCCCGTCAGGGCAGGGGGTGGTAAGGGAAGTCAGCCCCAGCATTTT
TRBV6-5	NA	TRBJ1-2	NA	CASSPRQGNGYTF	TGTGCCAGCAGCCCCAGGCAGGGGAATGGCTACACCTTC
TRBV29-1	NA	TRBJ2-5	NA	CSVEQRGAQTQYF	TGCAGCGTTGAACAAAGGGGCGCACAGACCCAGTACTTC
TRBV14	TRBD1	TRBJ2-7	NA	CASSQDIWTGGEQYF	TGTGCCAGCAGCCAAGATATTTGGACAGGGGGCGAGCAGTACTTC
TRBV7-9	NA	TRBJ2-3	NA	CASSKTITRTDTQYF	TGTGCCAGCAGCAAGACTATAACTCGCACAGATACGCAGTATTTT
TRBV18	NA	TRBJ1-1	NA	CASSQNRDTEAFF	TGTGCCAGCTCTCAAAACAGGGACACTGAAGCTTTCTTT
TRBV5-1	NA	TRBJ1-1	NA	CASSLALYSGNTEAFF	TGCGCCAGCAGCTTGGCCCTTTACAGCGGGAACACTGAAGCTTTCTTT
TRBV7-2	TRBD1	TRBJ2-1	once	CASSSARGLGNEQFF	TGTGCCAGCAGCTCCGCCAGGGGGCTAGGTAATGAGCAGTTCTTC
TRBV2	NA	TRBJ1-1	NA	CASRATQGMNTEAFF	TGTGCCAGCAGGGCCACCCAGGGGATGAACACTGAAGCTTTCTTT
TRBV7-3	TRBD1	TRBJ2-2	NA	CASSTDRAGELFF	TGTGCCAGCAGCACAGACAGGGCCGGGGAGCTGTTTTTT
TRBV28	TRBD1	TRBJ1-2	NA	CASSHQGAGGYTF	TGTGCCAGCAGTCACCAGGGGGCTGGAGGCTACACCTTC